Each of the 8 T cell receptor beta chains below was sequenced from the same sample in a study of control samples from healthy donors and cancer patients. Clones were read by immunoSEQ multiplex PCR, and TCRdb kept only the in-frame ones, dropping some. The sample has some 120,000 clones, over 75% seen once. The specimen was blood. These receptors were collected from a man aged 40-49 years in good health.

This clone was seen a few times. This chain joins TRBV19 and TRBJ1-5, with 8 bases that match TRBD1. J lost 8 bases, V lost 1 base, and 7 bases had no gene match. The germline CDR1 and CDR2 sequences are LNHDA and SQIVND (reference sequence). The CDR3 totals 15 residues. CDR3 DNA: TGTGCCAGTAGTATAGGGGGCGGACAGGGTAAGCCCCAGCATTTT. This codes for CASSIGGGQGKPQHF.

The genes are TRBV6-2 or TRBV6-3 and TRBJ1-5, with a weak D call TRBD1 (5 bases). The CDR3 totals 15 residues. Germline V gene lookup returns CDR1 MNHEY and CDR2 SVGEGT. Deletions cut 5 bases from V and 1 base from J, with 12 bases between. CDR3 in DNA: TGTGCCAGCAGTCTAGTTAGGGGAAGCAATCAGCCCCAGCATTTT. This translates into CASSLVRGSNQPQHF.

The J gene is TRBJ2-5, the V gene TRBV7-6; D perhaps matches TRBD1 (6 bases). V lost 0 bases, J lost 1 base, and 12 bases lay in between. This CDR3 is 16 amino acids long. CDR1 SGHVS and CDR2 FNYEAQ come from the germline V gene. The CDR3 DNA reads TGTGCCAGCAGCTTAGCGAGGGGGAAGATCCAAGAGACCCAGTACTTC. As protein: CASSLARGKIQETQYF. Combining the CDR3 with reference TRBV7-6 and TRBJ2-5 gives the whole variable domain GAGVSQSPRYKVTKRGQDVALRCDPISGHVSLYWYRQALGQGPEFLTYFNYEAQQDKSGLPNDRFSAERPEGSISTLTIQRTEQRDSAMYRCASSLARGKIQETQYFGPGTRLLVL.

As regards this clone: The same CDR3 also results from other DNA sequences found in this sample. This chain links TRBV4-1 with TRBJ1-4, with D unclear. CDR1 MGHRA and CDR2 YSYEKL come from the germline V gene. The V end was cut by 3 bases, the J end by 8 bases, with 13 bases between. The CDR3 runs 14 residues. This CDR3 is CASSQRAEEEKLFF. The CDR3 DNA reads TGCGCCAGCAGCCAGCGGGCGGAAGAAGAAAAACTGTTTTTT.

The chain carries TRBV4-1 and TRBJ1-2; D remains unclear. The length of the CDR3 is 17 residues. Germline values: CDR1 MGHRA, CDR2 YSYEKL. Trimming took off 0 bases at V and 8 bases at J, with 22 bases between the two ends. The CDR3 region is CASSQDSRSPAFWGYTF. Written as DNA, the CDR3 is TGCGCCAGCAGCCAAGACTCCAGGAGTCCGGCCTTTTGGGGCTACACCTTC.

The CDR3 is CASSRGWRFSYNSPLHF. The CDR3 nucleotides read TGTGCCAGCAGCCGTGGGTGGCGGTTCTCCTATAATTCACCCCTCCACTTT. The chain uses TRBV28 and TRBJ1-6; no clear D. This CDR3 comprises 17 residues. V was cut by 6 bases and J by 0 bases, with 15 bases left in between. CDR1 is MDHEN, CDR2 SYDVKM, per germline. The full variable domain, with the rest looked up from reference TRBV28 and TRBJ1-6, is DVKVTQSSRYLVKRTGEKVFLECVQDMDHENMFWYRQDPGLGLRLIYFSYDVKMKEKGDIPEGYSVSREKKERFSLILESASTNQTSMYLCASSRGWRFSYNSPLHFGNGTRLTVT.

The chain recombines TRBV7-2 with TRBJ1-2; D remains ambiguous. CDR1 is SGHTA and CDR2 is FQGNSA in the germline V gene. The CDR3 spans 12 residues. The V and J ends lost 3 bases and 7 bases respectively, with 9 bases between them. The CDR3 loop reads CASSFDLGGYTF. In DNA, the CDR3 is TGTGCCAGCAGCTTCGACTTGGGTGGCTACACCTTC.

This chain uses TRBV24-1 with TRBJ2-7; TRBD2 aligns across 8 bases. Germline V lookup: CDR1 KGHDR, CDR2 SFDVKD. With V trimmed by 7 bases and J by 7 bases, 14 bases remained unmatched. CDR3 size: 15 residues. CDR3 sequence: CATSPGGPLGKEQYF. The CDR3 nucleotides are TGTGCCACCAGCCCGGGAGGGCCCCTGGGGAAGGAGCAGTACTTC.